The following is a TCR beta chain sequence with its context. Its antigen specificity is not known. No much larger clone exists at a distance of one base, and base qualities are not known. The sample belongs to a study of Graves' ophthalmopathy and Graves' hyperthyroidism (dated by TCRdb to 2016 to 2018). Turning to the overall study: Hyperthyroidism was considered stable if no progression to ophthalmopathy occurred within 18 months of follow-up. The study used TCR beta repertoire signatures to distinguish Graves' ophthalmopathy from Graves' hyperthyroidism and to predict progression to ophthalmopathy. In total, 135 blood samples were TCR-sequenced: approximately 42 ophthalmopathy, roughly 77 hyperthyroidism and approximately 17 hyperthyroidism-to-ophthalmopathy patients. To explore V-J signatures that distinguish ophthalmopathy from hyperthyroidism, a discovery set of under 110 patients was enrolled, made up of under 50 with ophthalmopathy and roughly 57 with stable hyperthyroidism. For independent validation, a separate cohort was made up of approximately 19 hyperthyroidism patients plus 17 patients who later progressed from hyperthyroidism to ophthalmopathy. In 6 or 7 hyperthyroidism patients, T-cell repertoires of thyroid tissue and blood were compared. Following sampling, methimazole starting at 30 mg daily was administered to hyperthyroidism patients, and high-dose intravenous methylprednisolone was administered to ophthalmopathy patients.

The hyperthyroidism patients were 18 to 65 years old and newly diagnosed, with a disease duration of less than 2 months. Patients were excluded if they had other autoimmune diseases, uncontrolled infections, pregnancy or lactation. Clinical symptoms, serum thyroxine, TRAb, thyroid ultrasound and orbital computed tomography were used for diagnosis. Total RNA was extracted with Trizol reagent and quality-checked on an Agilent 2100 Bioanalyzer. Including the terminal cysteine and phenylalanine, the CDR3 comprises 15 residues. Only the CDR3 part of the read is kept: 45 bases, read in frame from the first base. The germline V gene sets CDR1 to SGHDT and CDR2 to YYEEEE. From V the trimming removes 4 bases and from J it removes 4 bases, while the gene matches leave 10 bases of the junction unaccounted for. The paper's findings and limits, for the study overall: In validation, the model predicted ophthalmopathy progression with over 60% sensitivity and less than 80% specificity; some 13 predicted patients were CT-confirmed with GO in a median of about 6.1 months. Ophthalmopathy was separated from stable hyperthyroidism by the 13-signature model with 85% to 90% sensitivity and approximately 84% specificity in cross-validation and with 80%/75% in the test set. Sample size was not statistically predetermined, and group allocation was not concealed from the investigators. Most expanded thyroid clonotypes with a frequency above 0.001 also appeared in blood, which suggests that blood repertoires may reflect the immune response in the thyroid.

For repertoire sequencing, TCR beta CDR3 regions were amplified from RNA transcripts. A first-round RT-PCR used HTBI primers with the Qiagen OneStep RT-PCR kit, followed by a second-round multiplex PCR, size selection and purification. Sequencing of the libraries was carried out on an Illumina HiSeq2000 in paired-end mode with 100 bp reads. The published analysis was carried out like this. SOAPnuke was used for read processing, and reads with adapters, uncalled bases, a mean Phred below 15, or no exact constant-primer or identifier match were discarded. COPE v1.2.5 was used to merge high-quality paired reads. Each unique nucleotide sequence was defined as a clonotype, and clonotypes were aligned to IMGT TRB V, D and J references with MiTCR v1.1. The analysis was limited to V-J combinations with a frequency above 0.0001, which together covered approximately 99% of the repertoires. A TCR clonal expansion and chaos score per V-J combination was defined as the ratio of F50 clonal expansion to chaos observed in the TCRdist matrix. Welch's t-statistics and random forest were used to narrow the features down to 13 V-J combinations, which were then fed into a naive Bayes classifier. The Morisita-Horn index was used to measure how similar the thyroid and blood repertoires were. The raw public reads went through TCRdb reprocessing: fastp at Q25, MiXCR clone calling, in-frame beta chains kept. A single entry per CDR3 protein holds the most common genes and DNA from its merged rows. The V and J calls, along with clone size, are taken from TCRdb and not from the paper's own processing. The sample table contains 1 million to 1.3 million distinct CDR3 sequences; only one count was recorded for about 38% of them. Clones ranked in the top ten supply more than 9.5% of the sample.

The clonotype originates from an adult man with Graves' hyperthyroidism. The receptor chain draws on TRBV5-6 and TRBJ2-7, and 8 junctional nucleotides match TRBD1. Specimen: peripheral blood or thyroid tissue (not recorded which). The CDR3 here reads CASSPPGQEYYEQYF. The sequence in DNA is TGTGCCAGCAGCCCTCCGGGACAGGAATATTACGAGCAGTACTTC. With all but the CDR3 taken from the reference TRBV5-6 and TRBJ2-7 genes, the full variable domain is: DAGVTQSPTHLIKTRGQQVTLRCSPKSGHDTVSWYQQALGQGPQFIFQYYEEEERQRGNFPDRFSGHQFPNYSSELNVNALLLGDSALYLCASSPPGQEYYEQYFGPGTRLTVT.